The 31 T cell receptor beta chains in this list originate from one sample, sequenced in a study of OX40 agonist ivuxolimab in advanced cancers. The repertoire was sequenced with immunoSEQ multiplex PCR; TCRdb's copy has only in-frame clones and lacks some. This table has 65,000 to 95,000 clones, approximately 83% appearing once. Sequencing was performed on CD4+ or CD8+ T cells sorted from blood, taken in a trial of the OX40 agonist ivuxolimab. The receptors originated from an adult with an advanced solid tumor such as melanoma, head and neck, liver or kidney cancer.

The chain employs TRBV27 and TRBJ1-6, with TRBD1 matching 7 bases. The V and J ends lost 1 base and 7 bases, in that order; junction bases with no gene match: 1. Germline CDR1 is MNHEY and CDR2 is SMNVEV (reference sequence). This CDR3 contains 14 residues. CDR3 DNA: TGTGCCAGCAGTTTATTGGGACAGAATTCACCCCTCCACTTT. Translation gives CASSLLGQNSPLHF.

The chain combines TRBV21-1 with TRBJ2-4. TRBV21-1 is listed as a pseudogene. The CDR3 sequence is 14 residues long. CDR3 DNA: TGTGCCAGCAGCAAAGAGGGCGGCGGTAACATTCAGTACTTC. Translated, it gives CASSKEGGGNIQYF.

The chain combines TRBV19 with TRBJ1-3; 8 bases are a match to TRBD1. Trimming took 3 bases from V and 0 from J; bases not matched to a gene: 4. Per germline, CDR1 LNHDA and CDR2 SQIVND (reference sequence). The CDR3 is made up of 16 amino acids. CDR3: CASSITGGASGNTIYF. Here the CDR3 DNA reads TGTGCCAGTAGTATCACAGGGGGTGCCTCTGGAAACACCATATATTTT.

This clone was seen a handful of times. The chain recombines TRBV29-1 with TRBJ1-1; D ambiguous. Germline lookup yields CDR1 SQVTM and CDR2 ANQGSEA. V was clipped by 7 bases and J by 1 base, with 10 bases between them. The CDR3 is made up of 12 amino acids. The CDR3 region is CSAVFGNTEAFF. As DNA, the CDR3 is TGCAGCGCCGTATTTGGGAACACTGAAGCTTTCTTT.

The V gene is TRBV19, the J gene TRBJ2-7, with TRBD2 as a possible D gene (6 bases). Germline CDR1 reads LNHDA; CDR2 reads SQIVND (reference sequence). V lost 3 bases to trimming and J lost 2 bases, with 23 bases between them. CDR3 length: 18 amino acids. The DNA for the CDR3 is TGTGCCAGTAGTATTTCCACAGAACTAGCTATTGCTCCCTACGAGCAGTACTTC. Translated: CASSISTELAIAPYEQYF. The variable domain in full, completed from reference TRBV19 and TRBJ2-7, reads DGGITQSPKYLFRKEGQNVTLSCEQNLNHDAMYWYRQDPGQGLRLIYYSQIVNDFQKGDIAEGYSVSREKKESFPLTVTSAQKNPTAFYLCASSISTELAIAPYEQYFGPGTRLTVT.

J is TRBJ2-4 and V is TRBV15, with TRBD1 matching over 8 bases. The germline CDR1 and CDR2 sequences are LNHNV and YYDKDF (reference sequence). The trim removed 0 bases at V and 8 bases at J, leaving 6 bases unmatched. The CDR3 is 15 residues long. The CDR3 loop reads CATSREDRVWDIQYF. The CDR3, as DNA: TGTGCCACCAGCAGAGAGGACAGGGTGTGGGACATTCAGTACTTC. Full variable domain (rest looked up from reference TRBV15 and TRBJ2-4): DAMVIQNPRYQVTQFGKPVTLSCSQTLNHNVMYWYQQKSSQAPKLLFHYYDKDFNNEADTPDNFQSRRPNTSFCFLDIRSPGLGDTAMYLCATSREDRVWDIQYFGAGTRLSVL.

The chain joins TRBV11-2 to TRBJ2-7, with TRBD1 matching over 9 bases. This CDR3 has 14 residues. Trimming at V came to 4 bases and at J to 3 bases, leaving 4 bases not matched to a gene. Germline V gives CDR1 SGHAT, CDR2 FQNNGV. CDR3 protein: CASSSDRGYYEQYF. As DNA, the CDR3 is TGTGCCAGCAGCTCTGACAGGGGGTACTACGAGCAGTACTTC. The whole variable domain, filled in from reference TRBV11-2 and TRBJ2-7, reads EAGVAQSPRYKIIEKRQSVAFWCNPISGHATLYWYQQILGQGPKLLIQFQNNGVVDDSQLPKDRFSAERLKGVDSTLKIQPAKLEDSAVYLCASSSDRGYYEQYFGPGTRLTVT.

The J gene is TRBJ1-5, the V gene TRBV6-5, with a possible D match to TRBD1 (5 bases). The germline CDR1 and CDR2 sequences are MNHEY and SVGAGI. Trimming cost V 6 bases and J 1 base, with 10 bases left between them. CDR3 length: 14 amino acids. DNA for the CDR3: TGTGCCAGCAGCCTCCACAGGAGCAATCAGCCCCAGCATTTT. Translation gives CASSLHRSNQPQHF.

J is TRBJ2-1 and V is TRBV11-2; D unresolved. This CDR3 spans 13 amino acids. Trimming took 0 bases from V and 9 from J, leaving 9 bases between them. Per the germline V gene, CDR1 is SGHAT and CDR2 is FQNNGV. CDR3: CASSLDGEIEQFF. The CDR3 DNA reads TGTGCCAGCAGCTTAGATGGCGAGATTGAGCAGTTCTTC.

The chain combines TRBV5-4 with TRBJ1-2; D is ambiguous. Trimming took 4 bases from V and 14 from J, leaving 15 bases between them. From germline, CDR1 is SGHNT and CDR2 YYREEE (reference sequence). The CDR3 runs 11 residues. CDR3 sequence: CASSLPMADTF. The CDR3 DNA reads TGTGCCAGCAGCCTCCCCATGGCTGATACCTTC.

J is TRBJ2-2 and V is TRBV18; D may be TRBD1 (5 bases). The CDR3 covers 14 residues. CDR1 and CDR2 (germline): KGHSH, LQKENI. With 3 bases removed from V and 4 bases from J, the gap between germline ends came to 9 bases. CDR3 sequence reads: CASSPGRVTGELFF. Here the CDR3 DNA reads TGTGCCAGCTCACCGGGCAGGGTCACCGGGGAGCTGTTTTTT. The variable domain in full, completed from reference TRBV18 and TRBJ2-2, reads NAGVMQNPRHLVRRRGQEARLRCSPMKGHSHVYWYRQLPEEGLKFMVYLQKENIIDESGMPKERFSAEFPKEGPSILRIQQVVRGDSAAYFCASSPGRVTGELFFGEGSRLTVL.

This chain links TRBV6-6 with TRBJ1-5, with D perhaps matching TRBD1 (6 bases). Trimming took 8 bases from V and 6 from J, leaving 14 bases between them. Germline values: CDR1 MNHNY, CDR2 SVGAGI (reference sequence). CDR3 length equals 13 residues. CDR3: CASGGGGGQPQHF. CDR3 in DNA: TGTGCCAGCGGGGGCGGGGGAGGTCAGCCCCAGCATTTT.

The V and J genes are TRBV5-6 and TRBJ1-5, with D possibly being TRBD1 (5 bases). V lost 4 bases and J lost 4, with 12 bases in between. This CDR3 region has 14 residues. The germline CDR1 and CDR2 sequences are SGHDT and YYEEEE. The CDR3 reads CASSGGHANQPQHF. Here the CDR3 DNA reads TGTGCCAGCAGCGGCGGACACGCAAATCAGCCCCAGCATTTT.

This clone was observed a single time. The CDR3 DNA sequence: TGTGCCAGCAGTTACAGGATGTCCGGCGAGCAGTACTTC. This gives the protein CASSYRMSGEQYF. The chain links TRBV6-5 to TRBJ2-7; D gene ambiguous. The CDR3 consists of 13 residues. CDR1 MNHEY and CDR2 SVGAGI come from the germline V gene. V lost 2 bases to trimming and J lost 6 bases, with 11 bases between them.

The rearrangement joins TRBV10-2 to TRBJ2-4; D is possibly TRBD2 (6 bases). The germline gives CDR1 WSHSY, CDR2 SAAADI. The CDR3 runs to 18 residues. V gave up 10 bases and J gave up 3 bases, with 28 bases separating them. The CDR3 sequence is CATQALVGGIDGKNIQYF. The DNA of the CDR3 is TGCGCCACCCAAGCCCTCGTAGGCGGGATCGATGGCAAAAACATTCAGTACTTC.

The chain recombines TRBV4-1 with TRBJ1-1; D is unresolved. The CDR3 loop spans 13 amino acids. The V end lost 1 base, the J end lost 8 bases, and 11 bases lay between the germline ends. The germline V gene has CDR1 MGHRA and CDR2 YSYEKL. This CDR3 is CASSQGPLGEAFF. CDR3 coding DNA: TGCGCCAGCAGCCAAGGGCCCCTGGGGGAAGCTTTCTTT.

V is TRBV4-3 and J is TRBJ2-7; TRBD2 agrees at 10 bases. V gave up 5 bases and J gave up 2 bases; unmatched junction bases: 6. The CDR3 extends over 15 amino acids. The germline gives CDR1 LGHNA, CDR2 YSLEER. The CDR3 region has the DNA TGCGCCAGCAGCTGGGAGCGGGGGGGCCCCTACGAGCAGTACTTC. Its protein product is CASSWERGGPYEQYF.

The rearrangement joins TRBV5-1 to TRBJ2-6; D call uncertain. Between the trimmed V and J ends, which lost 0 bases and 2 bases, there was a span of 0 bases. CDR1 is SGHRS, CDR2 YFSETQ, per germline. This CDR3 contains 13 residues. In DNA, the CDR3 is TGCGCCAGCAGCTTGGCTGGGGCCAACGTCCTGACTTTC. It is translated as CASSLAGANVLTF.

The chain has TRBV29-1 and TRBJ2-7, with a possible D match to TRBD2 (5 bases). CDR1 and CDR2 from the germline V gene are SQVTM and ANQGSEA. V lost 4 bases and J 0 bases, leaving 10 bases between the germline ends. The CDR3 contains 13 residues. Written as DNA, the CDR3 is TGCAGCGTTGGGACTCTGAGCTCCTACGAGCAGTACTTC. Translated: CSVGTLSSYEQYF.

The CDR3 loop reads CASSSGVWDGSPLHF. CDR3 sequence (DNA): TGTGCCAGTAGTTCCGGAGTGTGGGACGGGTCACCCCTCCACTTT. The chain recombines TRBV19 with TRBJ1-6; D is possibly TRBD1 (5 bases). The CDR3 has 15 amino acids. The germline CDR1 and CDR2 sequences are LNHDA and SQIVND (reference sequence). The germline V and J ends were trimmed by 5 bases and 10 bases, with 18 bases remaining between them.

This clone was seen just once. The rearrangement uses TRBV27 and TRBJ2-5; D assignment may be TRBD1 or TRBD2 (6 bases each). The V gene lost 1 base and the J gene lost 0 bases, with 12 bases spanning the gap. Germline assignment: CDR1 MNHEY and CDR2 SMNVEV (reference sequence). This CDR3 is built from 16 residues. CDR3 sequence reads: CASSLYAGDYQETQYF. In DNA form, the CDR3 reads TGTGCCAGCAGTTTATACGCAGGGGACTACCAAGAGACCCAGTACTTC.

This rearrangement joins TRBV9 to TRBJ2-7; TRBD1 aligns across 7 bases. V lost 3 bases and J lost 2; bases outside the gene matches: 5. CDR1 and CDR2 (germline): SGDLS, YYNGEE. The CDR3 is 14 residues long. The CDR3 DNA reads TGTGCCAGCAGCGCCACGGGACAGCCCTACGAGCAGTACTTC. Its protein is CASSATGQPYEQYF.

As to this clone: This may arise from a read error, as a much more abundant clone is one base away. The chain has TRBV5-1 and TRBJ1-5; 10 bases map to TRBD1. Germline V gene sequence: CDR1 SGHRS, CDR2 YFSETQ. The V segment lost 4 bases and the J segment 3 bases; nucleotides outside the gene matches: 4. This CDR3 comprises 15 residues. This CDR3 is CASSGTGAFNQPQHF. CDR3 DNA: TGCGCCAGCAGCGGGACAGGGGCCTTCAATCAGCCCCAGCATTTT.

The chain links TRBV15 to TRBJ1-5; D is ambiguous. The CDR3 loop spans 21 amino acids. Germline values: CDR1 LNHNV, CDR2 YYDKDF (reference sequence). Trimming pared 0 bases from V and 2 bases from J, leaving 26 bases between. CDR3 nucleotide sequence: TGTGCCACCAGCAGAGATCTTGGGGTCGGGCGCACTACTGTTCGCAATCAGCCCCAGCATTTT. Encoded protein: CATSRDLGVGRTTVRNQPQHF. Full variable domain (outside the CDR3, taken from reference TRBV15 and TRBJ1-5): DAMVIQNPRYQVTQFGKPVTLSCSQTLNHNVMYWYQQKSSQAPKLLFHYYDKDFNNEADTPDNFQSRRPNTSFCFLDIRSPGLGDTAMYLCATSRDLGVGRTTVRNQPQHFGDGTRLSIL.

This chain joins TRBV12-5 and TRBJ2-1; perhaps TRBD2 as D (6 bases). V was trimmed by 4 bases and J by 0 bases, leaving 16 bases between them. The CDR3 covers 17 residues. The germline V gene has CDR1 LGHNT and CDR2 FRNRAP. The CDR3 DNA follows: TGTGCTAGTGGTTCCATCCCGGACGGGAGCTCCTACAATGAGCAGTTCTTC. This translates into CASGSIPDGSSYNEQFF.

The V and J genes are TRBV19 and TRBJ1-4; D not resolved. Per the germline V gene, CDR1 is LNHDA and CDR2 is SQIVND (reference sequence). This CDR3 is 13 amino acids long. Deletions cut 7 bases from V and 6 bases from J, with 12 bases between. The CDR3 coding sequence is TGTGCCAGTACCGACAAAGAGGATGAAAAACTGTTTTTT. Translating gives CASTDKEDEKLFF.

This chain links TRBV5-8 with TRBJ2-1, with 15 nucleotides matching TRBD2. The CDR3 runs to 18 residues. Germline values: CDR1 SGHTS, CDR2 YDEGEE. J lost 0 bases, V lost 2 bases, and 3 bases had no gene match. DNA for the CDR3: TGTGCCAGCAGCTTAGGGACTAGCGGGAGGAGCTCCTACAATGAGCAGTTCTTC. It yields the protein CASSLGTSGRSSYNEQFF.

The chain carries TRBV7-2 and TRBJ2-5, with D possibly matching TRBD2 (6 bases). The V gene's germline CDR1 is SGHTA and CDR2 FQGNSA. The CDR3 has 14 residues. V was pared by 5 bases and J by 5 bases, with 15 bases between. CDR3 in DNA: TGTGCCAGCAGCGCTCTGGGGGGTGGTGAGACCCAGTACTTC. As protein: CASSALGGGETQYF.

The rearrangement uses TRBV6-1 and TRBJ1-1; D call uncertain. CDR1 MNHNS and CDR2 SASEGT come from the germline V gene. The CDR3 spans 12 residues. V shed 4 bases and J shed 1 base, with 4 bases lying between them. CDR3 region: CASSVENTEAFF. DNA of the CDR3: TGTGCCAGCAGTGTCGAGAACACTGAAGCTTTCTTT.

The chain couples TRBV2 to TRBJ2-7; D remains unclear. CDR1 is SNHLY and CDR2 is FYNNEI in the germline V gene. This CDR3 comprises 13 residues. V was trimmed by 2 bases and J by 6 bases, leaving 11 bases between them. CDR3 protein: CASSEWWAIEQYF. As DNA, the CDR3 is TGTGCCAGCAGTGAATGGTGGGCCATCGAGCAGTACTTC.

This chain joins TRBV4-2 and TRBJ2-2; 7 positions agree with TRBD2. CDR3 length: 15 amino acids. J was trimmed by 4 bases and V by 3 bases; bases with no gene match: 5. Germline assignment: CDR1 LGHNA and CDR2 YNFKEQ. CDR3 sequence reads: CASSHKRDSTGELFF. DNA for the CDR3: TGTGCCAGCAGCCACAAGCGGGATAGCACCGGGGAGCTGTTTTTT.